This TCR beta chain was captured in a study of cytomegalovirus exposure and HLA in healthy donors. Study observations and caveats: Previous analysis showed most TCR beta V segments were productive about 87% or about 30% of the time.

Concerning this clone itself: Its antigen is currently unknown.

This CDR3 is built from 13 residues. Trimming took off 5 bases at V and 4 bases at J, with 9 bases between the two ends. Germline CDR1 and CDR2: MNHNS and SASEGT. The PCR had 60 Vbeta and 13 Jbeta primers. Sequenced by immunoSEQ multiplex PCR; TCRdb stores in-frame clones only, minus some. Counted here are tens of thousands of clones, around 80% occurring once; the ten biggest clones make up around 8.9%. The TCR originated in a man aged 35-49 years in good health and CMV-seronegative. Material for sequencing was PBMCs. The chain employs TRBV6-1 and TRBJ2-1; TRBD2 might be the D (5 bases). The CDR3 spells CASSLGVYNEQFF. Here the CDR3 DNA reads TGTGCCAGCAGTCTGGGAGTTTACAATGAGCAGTTCTTC.